The 19 T cell receptor beta chains given below trace back to one sample, sequenced in a study of CD8+CD57+ T cells in acquired aplastic anemia. Patients chosen for sequencing had shown CD8+CD57+ cell expansion by flow cytometry. TCR beta VDJ combinations and CDR3 sequences were profiled from genomic DNA. One entry per CDR3 protein results from TCRdb running MiXCR on the reads. The sample shows about 470,000 distinct CDR3 sequences, about a third of them seen only once. Sample: sorted CD4+, CD8+, or CD8+CD57+ T cells (not recorded which) from PBMCs. The receptors stem from a human donor with aplastic anemia.

The chain uses TRBV2 and TRBJ1-6; 7 nucleotides match TRBD1. Germline CDR1 and CDR2: SNHLY and FYNNEI. The CDR3 consists of 13 residues. Trimming removed 6 bases from V and 8 bases from J; junction bases left unmatched: 4. This CDR3 reads CASRGDSDSPLHF. The CDR3 nucleotides read TGTGCCAGCAGGGGGGACAGCGATTCACCCCTCCACTTT.

This clonotype was seen many times. The chain links TRBV19 to TRBJ1-5; perhaps TRBD1 as D (6 bases). Germline lookup yields CDR1 LNHDA and CDR2 SQIVND (reference sequence). The CDR3 spans 14 residues. The V end lost 8 bases, the J end lost 6 bases, and 17 bases lay between the germline ends. CDR3 nucleotides: TGTGCCAGTCTCCATACAGGGTTGAGTCAGCCCCAGCATTTT. Its protein product is CASLHTGLSQPQHF.

The chain couples TRBV9 to TRBJ1-1; no firm D call. V lost 4 bases, J lost 6 bases, and 13 bases lay in between. This CDR3 has 13 residues. Germline CDR1 SGDLS, CDR2 YYNGEE. The DNA of the CDR3 is TGTGCCAGCAGCTTGGCCAGTGCGGCTGAAGCTTTCTTT. Protein: CASSLASAAEAFF.

This clonotype was detected only a few times. The junction shows a germline mismatch at one end, possibly a read error. The chain carries TRBV7-9 and TRBJ2-4; 7 bases fit TRBD1. This CDR3 comprises 13 residues. The germline V gene encodes CDR1 SEHNR and CDR2 FQNEAQ (reference sequence). CDR3 sequence: CASSYRTGNIQYF. The CDR3 bases are TGCGCCAGCAGCTACCGGACAGGAAACATTCAGTACTTC.

The chain has TRBV4-1 and TRBJ2-3; TRBD1 aligns across 7 bases. The V segment lost 4 bases and the J segment 6 bases; nucleotides outside the gene matches: 13. Germline V CDR1 and CDR2: MGHRA, YSYEKL. The length of the CDR3 is 16 residues. CDR3 residues: CASSLLMDRTLDTQYF. In nucleotides, the CDR3 is TGCGCCAGCAGCCTTCTGATGGACAGGACCCTGGATACGCAGTATTTT.

The rearrangement uses TRBV2 and TRBJ1-5, with D unclear. CDR1 SNHLY and CDR2 FYNNEI come from the germline V gene. The V end lost 7 bases, the J end lost 10 bases, and 17 bases lay between the germline ends. CDR3 length equals 13 residues. CDR3 in DNA: TGTGCCAGCATGCCCGATGGGGATTCACCCCAGCATTTT. It specifies CASMPDGDSPQHF.

This sequence joins TRBV24-1 and TRBJ1-2; D gene ambiguous. Germline V gene data show CDR1 as KGHDR and CDR2 as SFDVKD. V was clipped by 5 bases and J by 6 bases, with 12 bases between them. The CDR3 is made up of 13 amino acids. The CDR3 sequence is CATSAVGNDGYTF. The CDR3 DNA is TGTGCCACCAGTGCGGTGGGGAACGATGGCTACACCTTC.

The rearrangement links TRBV2 to TRBJ2-1; D unresolved. Trimming took 7 bases from V and 2 from J, leaving 18 bases between them. CDR1 SNHLY and CDR2 FYNNEI come from the germline V gene. The CDR3 covers 16 residues. For the CDR3, the DNA is TGTGCCAGCACAGAAGCCGCTCCCCCCCCCTACAATGAGCAGTTCTTC. Protein: CASTEAAPPPYNEQFF. The full variable domain, in which reference TRBV2 and TRBJ2-1 provide the parts outside the CDR3, is EPEVTQTPSHQVTQMGQEVILRCVPISNHLYFYWYRQILGQKVEFLVSFYNNEISEKSEIFDDQFSVERPDGSNFTLKIRSTKLEDSAMYFCASTEAAPPPYNEQFFGPGTRLTVL.

In this sample, this clonotype turned up many times. The rearrangement joins TRBV11-2 to TRBJ1-5, with 8 bases identical to TRBD1. With 5 bases clipped from V and 2 bases from J, the junction kept 8 bases outside the gene matches. The CDR3 extends over 16 amino acids. Germline V gene lookup returns CDR1 SGHAT and CDR2 FQNNGV. CDR3 sequence: CASSRNRGARNQPQHF. For the CDR3, the DNA is TGTGCCAGCAGCAGAAACAGGGGGGCGCGCAATCAGCCCCAGCATTTT. The whole variable domain, filled in from reference TRBV11-2 and TRBJ1-5, reads EAGVAQSPRYKIIEKRQSVAFWCNPISGHATLYWYQQILGQGPKLLIQFQNNGVVDDSQLPKDRFSAERLKGVDSTLKIQPAKLEDSAVYLCASSRNRGARNQPQHFGDGTRLSIL.

This sequence joins TRBV9 and TRBJ1-6; 9 bases fit TRBD1. Trimming at V came to 0 bases and at J to 0 bases, leaving 7 bases not matched to a gene. The germline V gene encodes CDR1 SGDLS and CDR2 YYNGEE. The CDR3 runs 19 residues. In DNA form, the CDR3 reads TGTGCCAGCAGCGTAGACTCGGGACAGGGATTCTCCTATAATTCACCCCTCCACTTT. Translation: CASSVDSGQGFSYNSPLHF. Filled out from reference TRBV9 and TRBJ1-6, the complete variable domain reads DSGVTQTPKHLITATGQRVTLRCSPRSGDLSVYWYQQSLDQGLQFLIQYYNGEERAKGNILERFSAQQFPDLHSELNLSSLELGDSALYFCASSVDSGQGFSYNSPLHFGNGTRLTVT.

This clonotype was counted at least ten times. The chain employs TRBV2 and TRBJ1-1, with no clear D. CDR3 size: 15 residues. V lost 4 bases to trimming and J lost 1 base, with 13 bases between them. Germline CDR1 is SNHLY and CDR2 is FYNNEI. In DNA, the CDR3 is TGTGCCAGCAGTGTTGACCTCATGGGGAACACTGAAGCTTTCTTT. Translating it yields CASSVDLMGNTEAFF.

Points on this clonotype: An end of the junction differs from the germline gene, which may be a read error. The chain has TRBV5-1 and TRBJ1-5; 7 positions agree with TRBD1. Germline V gives CDR1 SGHRS, CDR2 YFSETQ. This CDR3 is 14 amino acids long. The CDR3 is CASSLETGNRPQHF. The CDR3 bases are TGCGCCAGCAGCTTGGAGACAGGGAATCGGCCCCAGCATTTT.

This clonotype occurred many times. CDR3 loop: CASSTGDRGGYTF. The CDR3 DNA follows: TGCGCCAGCAGCACCGGTGACAGGGGTGGCTACACCTTC. The chain links TRBV5-1 to TRBJ1-2; 8 nucleotides line up with TRBD1. This CDR3 comprises 13 residues. The V and J ends lost 4 bases and 7 bases, in that order; junction bases with no gene match: 6. The V gene's germline CDR1 is SGHRS and CDR2 YFSETQ.

The table lists this clonotype with many counts. This sequence joins TRBV2 and TRBJ1-2, with 9 bases aligning to TRBD1. There are 15 residues in the CDR3. V gave up 6 bases and J gave up 3 bases; unmatched junction bases: 8. Germline V gene lookup returns CDR1 SNHLY and CDR2 FYNNEI. CDR3 loop: CASRDRTGAHYGYTF. CDR3 DNA: TGTGCCAGCAGAGATAGGACAGGGGCCCACTATGGCTACACCTTC.

At least ten counts were recorded for this clonotype. This chain links TRBV10-3 with TRBJ1-1; D possibly corresponds to TRBD1 (5 bases). The CDR3 length is 16 residues. The germline gives CDR1 ENHRY, CDR2 SYGVKD. Between the trimmed V and J ends, which lost 0 bases and 6 bases, there was a span of 17 bases. CDR3 in DNA: TGTGCCATCAGTGAGTCGGGGACGGGGGATCACCCTGAAGCTTTCTTT. Translating gives CAISESGTGDHPEAFF.

This clonotype was counted only a few times. The chain employs TRBV2 and TRBJ1-4, with 9 nucleotides matching TRBD1. The ends lost 2 bases at V and 7 bases at J; junction bases unmatched: 2. The CDR3 sequence is 14 residues long. Germline V gives CDR1 SNHLY, CDR2 FYNNEI. The CDR3 DNA follows: TGTGCCAGCAGTGAAACAGGGGGCGGTGAAAAACTGTTTTTT. This sequence encodes CASSETGGGEKLFF.

There are many counts of this clonotype. The chain recombines TRBV5-1 with TRBJ2-5; 8 bases agree with TRBD1. The CDR3 has 14 residues. Germline loops: CDR1 SGHRS, CDR2 YFSETQ. V dropped 2 bases and J dropped 7; count of bases not matched to a gene: 7. For the CDR3, the DNA is TGCGCCAGCAGCTTATCAGGGGGCGTGGGGACCCAGTACTTC. As protein: CASSLSGGVGTQYF. The whole variable domain, remainder taken from reference TRBV5-1 and TRBJ2-5, is KAGVTQTPRYLIKTRGQQVTLSCSPISGHRSVSWYQQTPGQGLQFLFEYFSETQRNKGNFPGRFSGRQFSNSRSEMNVSTLELGDSALYLCASSLSGGVGTQYFGPGTRLLVL.

This clonotype was detected many times. The rearrangement joins TRBV19 to TRBJ1-2; weak D call: TRBD1 (5 bases). The germline CDR1 and CDR2 sequences are LNHDA and SQIVND (reference sequence). This CDR3 has 13 residues. Trimming stripped 3 bases from V and 7 bases from J, with 12 bases between. The CDR3 bases are TGTGCCAGTAGTATTCAGGGCATTCTTGGCTACACCTTC. Translated, it gives CASSIQGILGYTF.

The rearrangement joins TRBV27 to TRBJ2-6, with D perhaps given as TRBD1 or TRBD2 (5 bases each). The germline V gene encodes CDR1 MNHEY and CDR2 SMNVEV (reference sequence). V lost 5 bases to trimming and J lost 0 bases, with 17 bases between them. This CDR3 region has 18 residues. The CDR3 sequence is CASSVSSGTHSGANVLTF. The CDR3 DNA follows: TGTGCCAGCAGTGTCTCGTCCGGGACCCACTCTGGGGCCAACGTCCTGACTTTC.